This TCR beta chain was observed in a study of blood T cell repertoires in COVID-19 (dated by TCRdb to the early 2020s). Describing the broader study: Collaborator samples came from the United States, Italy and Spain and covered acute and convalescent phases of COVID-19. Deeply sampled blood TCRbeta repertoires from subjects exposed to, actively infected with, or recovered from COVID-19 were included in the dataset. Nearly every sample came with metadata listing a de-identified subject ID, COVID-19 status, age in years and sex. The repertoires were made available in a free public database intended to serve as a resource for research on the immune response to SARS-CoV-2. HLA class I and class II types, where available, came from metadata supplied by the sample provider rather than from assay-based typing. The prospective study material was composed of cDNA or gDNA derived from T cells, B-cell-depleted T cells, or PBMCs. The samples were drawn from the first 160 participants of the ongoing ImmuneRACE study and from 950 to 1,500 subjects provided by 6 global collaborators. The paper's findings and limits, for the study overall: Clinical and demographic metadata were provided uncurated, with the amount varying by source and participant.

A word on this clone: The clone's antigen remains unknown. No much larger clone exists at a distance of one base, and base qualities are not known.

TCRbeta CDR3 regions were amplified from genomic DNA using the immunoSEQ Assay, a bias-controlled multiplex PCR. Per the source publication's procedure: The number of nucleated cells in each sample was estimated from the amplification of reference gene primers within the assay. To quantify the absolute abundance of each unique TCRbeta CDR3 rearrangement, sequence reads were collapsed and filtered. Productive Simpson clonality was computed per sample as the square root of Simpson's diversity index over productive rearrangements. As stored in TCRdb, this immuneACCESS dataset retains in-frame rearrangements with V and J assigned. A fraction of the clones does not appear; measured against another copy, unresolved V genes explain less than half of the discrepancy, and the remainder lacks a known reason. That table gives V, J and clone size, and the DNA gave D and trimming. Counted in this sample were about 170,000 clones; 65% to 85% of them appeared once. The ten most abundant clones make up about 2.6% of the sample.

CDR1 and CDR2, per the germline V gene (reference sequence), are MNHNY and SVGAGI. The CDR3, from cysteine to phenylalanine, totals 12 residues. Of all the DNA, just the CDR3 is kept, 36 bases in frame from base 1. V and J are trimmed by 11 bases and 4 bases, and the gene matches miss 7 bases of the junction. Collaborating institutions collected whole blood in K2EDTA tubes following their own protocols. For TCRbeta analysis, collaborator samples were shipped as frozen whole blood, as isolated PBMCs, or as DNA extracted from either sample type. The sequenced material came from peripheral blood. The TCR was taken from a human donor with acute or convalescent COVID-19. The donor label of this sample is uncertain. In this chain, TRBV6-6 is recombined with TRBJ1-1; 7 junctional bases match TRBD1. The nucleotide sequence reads TGTGCCGCAAACAGGGGCCTCACTGAAGCTTTCTTT. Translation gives CAANRGLTEAFF.